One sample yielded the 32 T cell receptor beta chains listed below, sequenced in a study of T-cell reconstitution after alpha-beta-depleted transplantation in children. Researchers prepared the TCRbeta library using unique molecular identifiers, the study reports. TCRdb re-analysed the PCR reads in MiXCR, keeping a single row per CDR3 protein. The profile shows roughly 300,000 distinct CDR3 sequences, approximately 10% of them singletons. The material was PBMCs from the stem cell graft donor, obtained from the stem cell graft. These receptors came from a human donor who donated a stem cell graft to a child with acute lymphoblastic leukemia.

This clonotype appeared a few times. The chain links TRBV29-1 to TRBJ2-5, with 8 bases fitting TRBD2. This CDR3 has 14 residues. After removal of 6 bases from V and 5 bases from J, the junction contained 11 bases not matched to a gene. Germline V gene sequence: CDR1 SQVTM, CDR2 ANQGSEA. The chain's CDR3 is CSVPGAGGVETQYF. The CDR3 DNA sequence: TGCAGCGTCCCTGGGGCGGGAGGTGTGGAGACCCAGTACTTC.

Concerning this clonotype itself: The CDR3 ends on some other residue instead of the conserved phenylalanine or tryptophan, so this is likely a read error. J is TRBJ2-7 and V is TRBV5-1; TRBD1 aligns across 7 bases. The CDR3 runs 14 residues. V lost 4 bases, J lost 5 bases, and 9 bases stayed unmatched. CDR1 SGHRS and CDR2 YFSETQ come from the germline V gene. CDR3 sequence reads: CASSTRTGVHEQYL. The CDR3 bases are TGCGCCAGCAGCACTCGGACAGGCGTGCACGAGCAGTACTTG.

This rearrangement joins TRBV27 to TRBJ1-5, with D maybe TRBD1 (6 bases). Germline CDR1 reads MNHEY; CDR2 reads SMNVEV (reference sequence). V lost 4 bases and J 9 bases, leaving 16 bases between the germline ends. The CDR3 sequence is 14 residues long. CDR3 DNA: TGTGCCAGCAGTTCAATCGACAGGACAACGCCCCAGCATTTT. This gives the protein CASSSIDRTTPQHF.

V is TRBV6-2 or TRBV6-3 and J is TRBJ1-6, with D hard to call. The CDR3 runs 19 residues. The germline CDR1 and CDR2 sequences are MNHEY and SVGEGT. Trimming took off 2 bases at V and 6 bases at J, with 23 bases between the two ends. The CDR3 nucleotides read TGTGCCAGCAGTTACCCCCCGTGGTTCAGGATGGAGGGTAATTCACCCCTCCACTTT. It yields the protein CASSYPPWFRMEGNSPLHF.

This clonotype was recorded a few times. The DNA of the CDR3 is TGCGCCAGCAGCTTGAAGGAGGGCCTTGAGCAGTTCTTC. Its translation: CASSLKEGLEQFF. The chain joins TRBV5-1 to TRBJ2-1; D may be TRBD2 (6 bases). V was cut by 1 base and J by 9 bases, with 11 bases left in between. Per the germline V gene, CDR1 is SGHRS and CDR2 is YFSETQ. This CDR3 has 13 amino acids.

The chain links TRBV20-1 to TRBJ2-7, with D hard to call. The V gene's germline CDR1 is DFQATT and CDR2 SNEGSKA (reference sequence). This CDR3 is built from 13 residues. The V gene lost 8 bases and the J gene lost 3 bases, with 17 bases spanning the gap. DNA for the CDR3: TGCAGTTCAGGATCAAGAGGCCTCTACGAGCAGTACTTC. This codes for CSSGSRGLYEQYF.

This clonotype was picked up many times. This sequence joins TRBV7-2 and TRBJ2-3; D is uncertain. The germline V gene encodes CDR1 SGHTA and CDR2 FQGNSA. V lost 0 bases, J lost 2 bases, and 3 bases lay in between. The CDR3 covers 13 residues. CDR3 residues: CASSLAPTDTQYF. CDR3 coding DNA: TGTGCCAGCAGCTTAGCCCCCACAGATACGCAGTATTTT.

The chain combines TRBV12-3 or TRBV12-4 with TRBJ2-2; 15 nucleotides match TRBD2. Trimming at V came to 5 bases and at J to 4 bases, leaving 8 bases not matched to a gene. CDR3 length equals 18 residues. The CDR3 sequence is CASSPPGLAGGLTGELFF. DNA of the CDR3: TGTGCCAGCAGTCCGCCCGGACTAGCGGGAGGGCTCACCGGGGAGCTGTTTTTT.

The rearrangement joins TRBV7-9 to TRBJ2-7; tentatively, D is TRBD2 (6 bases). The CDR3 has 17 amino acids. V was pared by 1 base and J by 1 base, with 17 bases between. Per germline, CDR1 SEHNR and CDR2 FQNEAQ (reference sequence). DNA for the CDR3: TGTGCCAGCAGCTTAGTTGCAATGGCTAGCGAATCCTACGAGCAGTACTTC. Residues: CASSLVAMASESYEQYF.

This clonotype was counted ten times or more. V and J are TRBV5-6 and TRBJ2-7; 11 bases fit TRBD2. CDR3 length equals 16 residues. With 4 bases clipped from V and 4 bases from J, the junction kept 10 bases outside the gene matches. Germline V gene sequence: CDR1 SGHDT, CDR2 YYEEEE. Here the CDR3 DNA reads TGTGCCAGCAGCCTCTACAACGGACTAGCGGGTTACGAGCAGTACTTC. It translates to CASSLYNGLAGYEQYF.

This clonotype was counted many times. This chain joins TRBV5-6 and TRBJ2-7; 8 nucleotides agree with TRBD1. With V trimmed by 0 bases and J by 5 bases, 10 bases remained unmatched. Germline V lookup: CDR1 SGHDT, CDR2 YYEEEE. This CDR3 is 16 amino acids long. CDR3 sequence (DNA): TGTGCCAGCAGCTTGGGCCAGAGGACAGGGTTGGACGAGCAGTACTTC. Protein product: CASSLGQRTGLDEQYF.

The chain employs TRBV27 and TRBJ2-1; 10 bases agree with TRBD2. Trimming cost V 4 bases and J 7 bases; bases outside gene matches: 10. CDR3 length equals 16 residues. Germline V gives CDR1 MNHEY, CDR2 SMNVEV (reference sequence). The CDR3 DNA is TGTGCCAGCAGTTCCCTAGCGGGAGTGGAGGGGAATGAGCAGTTCTTC. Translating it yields CASSSLAGVEGNEQFF.

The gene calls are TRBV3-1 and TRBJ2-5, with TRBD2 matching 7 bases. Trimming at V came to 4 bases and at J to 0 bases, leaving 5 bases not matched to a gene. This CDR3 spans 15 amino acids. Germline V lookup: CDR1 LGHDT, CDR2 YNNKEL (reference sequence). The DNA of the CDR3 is TGTGCCAGCAGCCTCGGGGGGTTGTACCAAGAGACCCAGTACTTC. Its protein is CASSLGGLYQETQYF.

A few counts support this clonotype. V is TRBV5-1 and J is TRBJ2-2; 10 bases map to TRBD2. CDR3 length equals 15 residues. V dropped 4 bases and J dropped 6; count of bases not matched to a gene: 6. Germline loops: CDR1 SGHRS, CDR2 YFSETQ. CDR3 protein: CASSGLAGVAGELFF. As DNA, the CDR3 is TGCGCCAGCAGCGGCCTAGCGGGAGTCGCCGGGGAGCTGTTTTTT.

In DNA form, the CDR3 reads TGTGCCACCAGCAGTGGGAATGAGCAGTTCTTC. Its translation: CATSSGNEQFF. The chain employs TRBV15 and TRBJ2-1, with unresolved D. CDR1 LNHNV and CDR2 YYDKDF come from the germline V gene (reference sequence). The germline V and J ends were trimmed by 3 bases and 7 bases, with 4 bases remaining between them. The CDR3 runs to 11 residues.

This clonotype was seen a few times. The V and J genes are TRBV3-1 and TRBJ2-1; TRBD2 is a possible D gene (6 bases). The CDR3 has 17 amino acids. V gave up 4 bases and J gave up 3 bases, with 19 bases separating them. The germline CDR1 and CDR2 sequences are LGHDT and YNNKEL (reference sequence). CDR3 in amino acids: CASSRLSSGLYYNEQFF. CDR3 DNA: TGTGCCAGCAGCCGTTTATCCAGCGGGCTTTACTACAATGAGCAGTTCTTC.

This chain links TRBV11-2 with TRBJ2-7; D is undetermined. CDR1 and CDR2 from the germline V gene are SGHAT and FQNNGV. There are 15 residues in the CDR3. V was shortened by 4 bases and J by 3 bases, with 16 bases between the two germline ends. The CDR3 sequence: CASSSSGGAIYEQYF. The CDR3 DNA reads TGTGCCAGCAGCTCATCAGGCGGCGCCATCTACGAGCAGTACTTC.

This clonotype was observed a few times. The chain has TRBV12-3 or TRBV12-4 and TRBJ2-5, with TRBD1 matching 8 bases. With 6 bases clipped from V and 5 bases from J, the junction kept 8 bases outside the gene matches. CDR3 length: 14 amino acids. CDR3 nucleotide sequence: TGTGCCAGCAGCACTCGGACAGGGCTGGAGACCCAGTACTTC. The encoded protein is CASSTRTGLETQYF.

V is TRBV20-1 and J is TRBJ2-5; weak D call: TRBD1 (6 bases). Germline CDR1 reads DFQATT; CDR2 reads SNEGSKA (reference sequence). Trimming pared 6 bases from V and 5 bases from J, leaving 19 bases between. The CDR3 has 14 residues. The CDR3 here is CSASLVQGSETQYF. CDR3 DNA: TGCAGTGCCTCGTTAGTACAGGGTTCCGAGACCCAGTACTTC.

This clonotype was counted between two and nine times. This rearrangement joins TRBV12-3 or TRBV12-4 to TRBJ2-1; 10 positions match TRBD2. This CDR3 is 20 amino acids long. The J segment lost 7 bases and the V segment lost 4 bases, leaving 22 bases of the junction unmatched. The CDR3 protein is CASSSRLTLPLAGARNEQFF. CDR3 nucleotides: TGTGCCAGCAGTTCCCGATTAACCCTCCCCCTAGCGGGGGCTAGGAATGAGCAGTTCTTC.

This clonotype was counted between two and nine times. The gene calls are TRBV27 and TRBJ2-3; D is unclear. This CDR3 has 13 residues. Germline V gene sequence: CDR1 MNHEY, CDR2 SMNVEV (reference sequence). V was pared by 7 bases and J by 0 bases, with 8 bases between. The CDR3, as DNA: TGTGCCAGCACTCAGGCTAGCACAGATACGCAGTATTTT. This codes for CASTQASTDTQYF.

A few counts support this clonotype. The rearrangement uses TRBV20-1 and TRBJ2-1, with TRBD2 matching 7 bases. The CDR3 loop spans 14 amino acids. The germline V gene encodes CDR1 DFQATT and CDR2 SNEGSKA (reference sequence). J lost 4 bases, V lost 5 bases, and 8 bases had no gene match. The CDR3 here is CSASRLADYNEQFF. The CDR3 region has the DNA TGCAGTGCTTCGCGGCTAGCGGATTACAATGAGCAGTTCTTC.

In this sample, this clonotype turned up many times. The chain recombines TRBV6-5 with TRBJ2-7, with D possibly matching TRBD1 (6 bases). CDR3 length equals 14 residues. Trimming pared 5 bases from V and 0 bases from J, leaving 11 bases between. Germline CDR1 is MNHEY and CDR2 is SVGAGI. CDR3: CASSRTASSYEQYF. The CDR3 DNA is TGTGCCAGCAGTCGGACAGCAAGCTCCTACGAGCAGTACTTC.

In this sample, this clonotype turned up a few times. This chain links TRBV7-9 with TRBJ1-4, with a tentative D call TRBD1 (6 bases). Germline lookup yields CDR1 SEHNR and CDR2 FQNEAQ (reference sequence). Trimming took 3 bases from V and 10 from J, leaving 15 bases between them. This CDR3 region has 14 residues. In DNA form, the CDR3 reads TGTGCCAGCAGCTTGGCAAACAGGGTCGGAAAACTGTTTTTT. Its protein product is CASSLANRVGKLFF.

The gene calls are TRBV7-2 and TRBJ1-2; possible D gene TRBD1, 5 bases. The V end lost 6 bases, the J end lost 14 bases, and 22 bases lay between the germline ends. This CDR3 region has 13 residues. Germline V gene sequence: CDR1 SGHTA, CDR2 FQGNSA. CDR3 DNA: TGTGCCAGCAGTTATCAAGGGGACTCGGGGTGGACCTTC. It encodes CASSYQGDSGWTF.

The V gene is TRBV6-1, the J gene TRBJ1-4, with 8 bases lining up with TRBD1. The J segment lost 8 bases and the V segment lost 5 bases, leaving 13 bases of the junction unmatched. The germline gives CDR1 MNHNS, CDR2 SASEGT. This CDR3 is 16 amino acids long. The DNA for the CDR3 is TGTGCCAGCAGTACCAGTCGGGGACAGGTCGAAGAAAAACTGTTTTTT. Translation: CASSTSRGQVEEKLFF.

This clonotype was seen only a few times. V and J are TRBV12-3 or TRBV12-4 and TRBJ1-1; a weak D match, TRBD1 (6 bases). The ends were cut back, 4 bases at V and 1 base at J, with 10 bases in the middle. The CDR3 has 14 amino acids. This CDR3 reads CASSSGTPNTEAFF. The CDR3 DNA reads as TGTGCCAGCAGTTCCGGGACACCGAACACTGAAGCTTTCTTT.

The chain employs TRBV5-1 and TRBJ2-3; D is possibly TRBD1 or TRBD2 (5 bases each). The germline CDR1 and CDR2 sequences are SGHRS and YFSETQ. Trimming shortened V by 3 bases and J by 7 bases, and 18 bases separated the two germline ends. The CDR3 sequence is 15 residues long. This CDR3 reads CASSSWDRPVNTQYF. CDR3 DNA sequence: TGCGCCAGCAGCTCCTGGGACCGGCCCGTGAATACGCAGTATTTT.

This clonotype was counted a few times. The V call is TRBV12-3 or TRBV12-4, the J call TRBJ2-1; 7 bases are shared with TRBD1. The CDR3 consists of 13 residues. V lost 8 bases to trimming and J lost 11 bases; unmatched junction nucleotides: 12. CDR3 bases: TGTGCCAGCCGCGAGGTTCGGGACAGCCAGCAGTTCTTC. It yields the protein CASREVRDSQQFF.

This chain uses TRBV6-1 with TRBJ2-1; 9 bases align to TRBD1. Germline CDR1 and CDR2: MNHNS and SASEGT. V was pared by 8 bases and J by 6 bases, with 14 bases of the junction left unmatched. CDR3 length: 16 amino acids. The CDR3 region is CASPEAGQGVGNEQFF. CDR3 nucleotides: TGTGCCAGCCCCGAGGCGGGACAGGGAGTCGGCAATGAGCAGTTCTTC.

Written as DNA, the CDR3 is TGTGCCAGCAGTCCGCTTGAGGCTGGGGCCAACGTCCTGACTTTC. Translating it yields CASSPLEAGANVLTF. The J gene is TRBJ2-6, the V gene TRBV25-1; D not resolved. Germline V gene data show CDR1 as MGHDK and CDR2 as SYGVNS. The CDR3 runs 15 residues. V was cut by 5 bases and J by 2 bases, with 10 bases left in between.

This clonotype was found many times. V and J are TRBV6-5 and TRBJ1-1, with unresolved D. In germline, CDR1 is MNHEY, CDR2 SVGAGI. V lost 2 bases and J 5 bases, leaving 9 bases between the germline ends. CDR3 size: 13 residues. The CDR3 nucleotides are TGTGCCAGCAGTTACCGGGCGAGGACTGAAGCTTTCTTT. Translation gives CASSYRARTEAFF.